A single sample gave rise to the 19 T cell receptor beta chains below, sequenced in a study of shared clonotypes between healthy human individuals (dated by TCRdb to 2018 to 2021). Libraries were constructed by the immunoSEQ multiplex PCR assay. This is the immuneACCESS table as TCRdb keeps it, with only in-frame sequences that have V and J called. A part of the clones is gone; compared with another copy, unresolved V genes explain less than half, and the rest is unexplained. The sample table contains about 2.3 million clones; only one count was recorded for roughly 90% of them. 0.37% of the sample belongs to the ten largest clones. The sequenced material came from naive CD4+ T cells from PBMCs. The meaning of the sample's cell subset or site label: CD45RA+ positively selected. The receptor set was obtained from a young man in good health. Some clones in this sample may be carry-over from other donors' samples.

In its sample, this clone was seen once. The chain's CDR3 is CASRGNTEAFF. CDR3 in DNA: TGTGCCAGCAGGGGTAACACTGAAGCTTTCTTT. V and J are TRBV27 and TRBJ1-1; the D is unclear. CDR3 size: 11 residues. V lost 6 bases and J 2 bases, leaving 4 bases between the germline ends. Germline loops: CDR1 MNHEY, CDR2 SMNVEV (reference sequence).

The chain is built from TRBV27 and TRBJ2-1; tentatively, D is TRBD2 (6 bases). This CDR3 has 16 residues. Germline CDR1 reads MNHEY; CDR2 reads SMNVEV (reference sequence). The germline V and J ends were trimmed by 5 bases and 5 bases, with 19 bases remaining between them. Here the CDR3 reads CASSPPTGVRDNEQFF. DNA for the CDR3: TGTGCCAGCAGTCCCCCTACGGGAGTGAGGGACAATGAGCAGTTCTTC.

The V gene is TRBV2, the J gene TRBJ2-7; 7 nucleotides match TRBD1. The germline V gene has CDR1 SNHLY and CDR2 FYNNEI. After removal of 4 bases from V and 4 bases from J, the junction contained 7 bases not matched to a gene. The CDR3 is 14 residues long. CDR3 DNA: TGTGCCAGCAGTGCAACGACAGGGTATTACGAGCAGTACTTC. It translates to CASSATTGYYEQYF. The variable domain in full, completed from reference TRBV2 and TRBJ2-7, reads EPEVTQTPSHQVTQMGQEVILRCVPISNHLYFYWYRQILGQKVEFLVSFYNNEISEKSEIFDDQFSVERPDGSNFTLKIRSTKLEDSAMYFCASSATTGYYEQYFGPGTRLTVT.

Concerning this clone itself: Other DNA sequences in this specimen translate into the identical CDR3. The chain joins TRBV15 to TRBJ1-1, with no clear D. The CDR3 is 12 residues long. Germline-derived CDR1 and CDR2 are LNHNV and YYDKDF (reference sequence). V lost 1 base and J 5 bases, leaving 5 bases between the germline ends. The CDR3 region is CATSRVRTEAFF. For the CDR3, the DNA is TGTGCCACCAGCAGAGTAAGGACTGAAGCTTTCTTT.

The chain is built from TRBV6-5 and TRBJ1-1, with TRBD1 matching 7 bases. Trimming took 6 bases from V and 4 from J; bases not matched to a gene: 11. The CDR3 totals 15 residues. Per germline, CDR1 MNHEY and CDR2 SVGAGI. The CDR3 is CASSHTGQAVTEAFF. Written as DNA, the CDR3 is TGTGCCAGCAGCCACACAGGACAGGCCGTCACTGAAGCTTTCTTT.

The chain links TRBV5-1 to TRBJ1-4, with TRBD1 as a possible D gene (5 bases). The CDR3 covers 14 residues. V lost 1 base to trimming and J lost 8 bases, with 12 bases between them. Germline V gives CDR1 SGHRS, CDR2 YFSETQ. CDR3 DNA: TGCGCCAGCAGCTTGACCTGGGGGGAGGAAAAACTGTTTTTT. This translates into CASSLTWGEEKLFF.

The chain employs TRBV27 and TRBJ2-7; TRBD2 is a possible D gene (5 bases). The CDR3 is made up of 16 amino acids. V was pared by 4 bases and J by 3 bases, with 19 bases between. CDR1 and CDR2 (germline): MNHEY, SMNVEV (reference sequence). CDR3 sequence reads: CASSYSRAGNFYEQYF. As DNA, the CDR3 is TGTGCCAGCAGTTATTCTAGGGCGGGTAACTTCTACGAGCAGTACTTC.

The chain recombines TRBV11-3 with TRBJ2-1; 10 positions agree with TRBD2. CDR1 SGHNT and CDR2 YENEEA come from the germline V gene. This CDR3 spans 15 amino acids. V shed 2 bases, J shed 6 bases, and the junction held 4 bases outside the gene matches. The chain's CDR3 is CASSLTSGASNEQFF. The DNA of the CDR3 is TGTGCCAGCAGCTTAACTAGCGGGGCCTCCAATGAGCAGTTCTTC. Supplemented by reference TRBV11-3 and TRBJ2-1, the full variable domain reads EAGVVQSPRYKIIEKKQPVAFWCNPISGHNTLYWYLQNLGQGPELLIRYENEEAVDDSQLPKDRFSAERLKGVDSTLKIQPAELGDSAVYLCASSLTSGASNEQFFGPGTRLTVL.

V is TRBV5-1 and J is TRBJ2-3, with D perhaps TRBD1 or TRBD2 (5 bases each). Germline V lookup: CDR1 SGHRS, CDR2 YFSETQ. The CDR3 is made up of 15 amino acids. V lost 1 base and J lost 0, with 9 bases in between. The DNA for the CDR3 is TGCGCCAGCAGCTTGCGAGGGGTTAGCACAGATACGCAGTATTTT. As protein: CASSLRGVSTDTQYF.

The rearrangement links TRBV18 to TRBJ2-1, with D uncertain. The ends were cut back, 3 bases at V and 10 bases at J, with 7 bases in the middle. The CDR3 length is 11 residues. Germline V gene sequence: CDR1 KGHSH, CDR2 LQKENI. The CDR3 sequence is CASSPTTEQFF. Written as DNA, the CDR3 is TGTGCCAGCTCACCGACAACCGAGCAGTTCTTC. Variable domain in full (rest from reference TRBV18 and TRBJ2-1): NAGVMQNPRHLVRRRGQEARLRCSPMKGHSHVYWYRQLPEEGLKFMVYLQKENIIDESGMPKERFSAEFPKEGPSILRIQQVVRGDSAAYFCASSPTTEQFFGPGTRLTVL.

This clone was recorded a few times. Other DNA sequences in the same sample also yield this CDR3. The gene calls are TRBV5-1 and TRBJ2-7, with TRBD2 matching 11 bases. Germline V gene lookup returns CDR1 SGHRS and CDR2 YFSETQ. The CDR3 sequence is 14 residues long. The ends lost 2 bases at V and 3 bases at J; junction bases unmatched: 1. The chain's CDR3 is CASSLGTSGYEQYF. The CDR3 region has the DNA TGCGCCAGCAGCTTAGGGACTAGCGGCTACGAGCAGTACTTC. The full variable domain, its missing parts supplied by reference TRBV5-1 and TRBJ2-7, is KAGVTQTPRYLIKTRGQQVTLSCSPISGHRSVSWYQQTPGQGLQFLFEYFSETQRNKGNFPGRFSGRQFSNSRSEMNVSTLELGDSALYLCASSLGTSGYEQYFGPGTRLTVT.

This clone was observed once. The V and J genes are TRBV2 and TRBJ2-3; perhaps TRBD1 as D (5 bases). The CDR3 consists of 11 residues. Per the germline V gene, CDR1 is SNHLY and CDR2 is FYNNEI. V shed 3 bases and J shed 8 bases, with 6 bases lying between them. The CDR3 is CASSEQGTQYF. The CDR3 DNA is TGTGCCAGCAGTGAGCAGGGTACGCAGTATTTT.

Of note for this clone: Other DNA sequences of this sample code for an identical CDR3. The chain employs TRBV18 and TRBJ1-2; 11 bases match TRBD1. Per the germline V gene, CDR1 is KGHSH and CDR2 is LQKENI. The junction had 1 base not matched to a gene; V was cut back by 1 base and J by 3 bases. The CDR3 runs 15 residues. The CDR3 DNA is TGTGCCAGCTCACCACGGACAGGGGGCGACTATGGCTACACCTTC. Protein sequence: CASSPRTGGDYGYTF.

About this clone: Germline and junction disagree at one end, which may indicate a read error. The chain has TRBV5-1 and TRBJ2-7; maybe TRBD1 (6 bases). The CDR3 has 16 amino acids. In germline, CDR1 is SGHRS, CDR2 YFSETQ. CDR3 nucleotide sequence: TGCGCCAGCAGCACGGGAACAGGGACGGCCTCCTCCGAGCAGTACTTC. Encoded protein: CASSTGTGTASSEQYF. Filled out from reference TRBV5-1 and TRBJ2-7, the complete variable domain reads KAGVTQTPRYLIKTRGQQVTLSCSPISGHRSVSWYQQTPGQGLQFLFEYFSETQRNKGNFPGRFSGRQFSNSRSEMNVSTLELGDSALYLCASSTGTGTASSEQYFGPGTRLTVT.

The chain uses TRBV5-1 and TRBJ2-2; 14 bases map to TRBD2. CDR1 is SGHRS, CDR2 YFSETQ, per germline. The trim removed 3 bases at V and 7 bases at J, leaving 5 bases unmatched. This CDR3 contains 16 residues. The CDR3 is CASSWGTSGSGGELFF. In nucleotides, the CDR3 is TGCGCCAGCAGCTGGGGGACTAGCGGGAGTGGCGGGGAGCTGTTTTTT. Full variable domain (missing parts from reference TRBV5-1 and TRBJ2-2): KAGVTQTPRYLIKTRGQQVTLSCSPISGHRSVSWYQQTPGQGLQFLFEYFSETQRNKGNFPGRFSGRQFSNSRSEMNVSTLELGDSALYLCASSWGTSGSGGELFFGEGSRLTVL.

Concerning this clone: Within the sample, other DNA sequences also encode this same CDR3. V usage is TRBV7-2 and J usage is TRBJ1-4; perhaps TRBD1 as D (5 bases). The CDR3 is made up of 14 amino acids. The germline V gene has CDR1 SGHTA and CDR2 FQGNSA. V shed 1 base and J shed 6 bases, with 9 bases lying between them. The CDR3 coding sequence is TGTGCCAGCAGCTTAGACCGGGGCGATGAAAAACTGTTTTTT. This codes for CASSLDRGDEKLFF.

V usage is TRBV6-1 and J usage is TRBJ1-2; tentative D call: TRBD1 (5 bases). CDR1 MNHNS and CDR2 SASEGT come from the germline V gene. Trimming took off 6 bases at V and 8 bases at J, with 16 bases between the two ends. This CDR3 has 13 amino acids. The chain's CDR3 is CASRVDMGQGYTF. The CDR3 nucleotides read TGTGCCAGCAGGGTCGATATGGGGCAAGGCTACACCTTC.

The V call is TRBV5-1, the J call TRBJ2-5; D is unclear. CDR1 and CDR2 from the germline V gene are SGHRS and YFSETQ. Trimming stripped 2 bases from V and 4 bases from J, with 9 bases between. This CDR3 region has 13 residues. The CDR3 loop reads CASSLTVAETQYF. DNA of the CDR3: TGCGCCAGCAGCTTAACAGTAGCAGAGACCCAGTACTTC. The full variable domain, in which reference TRBV5-1 and TRBJ2-5 provide the parts outside the CDR3, is KAGVTQTPRYLIKTRGQQVTLSCSPISGHRSVSWYQQTPGQGLQFLFEYFSETQRNKGNFPGRFSGRQFSNSRSEMNVSTLELGDSALYLCASSLTVAETQYFGPGTRLLVL.

V gene TRBV18 combines with J gene TRBJ2-1; D ambiguous. V lost 2 bases, J lost 5 bases, and 4 bases lay in between. Germline V gene sequence: CDR1 KGHSH, CDR2 LQKENI. The CDR3 consists of 12 residues. The CDR3 reads CASSPEHNEQFF. The CDR3 DNA follows: TGTGCCAGCTCACCAGAGCACAATGAGCAGTTCTTC.